The 20 T cell receptor beta chains below all came from one sample that was sequenced in a study of human versus mouse CDR3 diversity and MHC coevolution. Generated by immunoSEQ multiplex PCR, the TCRdb table keeps only in-frame clones and is missing some. Seen here are tens of thousands of clones, 94% observed once, and the top ten hold approximately 17%. The sequenced sample consisted of naive CD4+ T cells from blood. Indicated subset: CD45RO-negative CD62L-positive naive CD4 T cells. These receptors came from a person in their sixties in good health.

The chain links TRBV19 to TRBJ2-3; 10 nucleotides match TRBD1. Germline CDR1 reads LNHDA; CDR2 reads SQIVND (reference sequence). Germline trimming cut 6 bases from V and 8 bases from J; bases unmatched to any gene: 8. The CDR3 is made up of 14 amino acids. The CDR3 reads CASSLGQGVVTQYF. The CDR3 DNA reads TGTGCCAGTAGCCTCGGACAGGGGGTTGTTACGCAGTATTTT.

The chain employs TRBV7-9 and TRBJ1-5, with a weak D call TRBD1 (5 bases). Between the trimmed V and J ends, which lost 5 bases and 15 bases, there was a span of 20 bases. CDR3 length equals 13 residues. Germline assignment: CDR1 SEHNR and CDR2 FQNEAQ (reference sequence). The CDR3 DNA is TGTGCCAGCAGCCAAGACTGGGGCTCCCTGGCGCATTTT. Its translation is CASSQDWGSLAHF. Filled out from reference TRBV7-9 and TRBJ1-5, the complete variable domain reads DTGVSQNPRHKITKRGQNVTFRCDPISEHNRLYWYRQTLGQGPEFLTYFQNEAQLEKSRLLSDRFSAERPKGSFSTLEIQRTEQGDSAMYLCASSQDWGSLAHFGDGTRLSIL.

This clone was recorded once. The chain carries TRBV6-6 and TRBJ2-7, with a weak D call TRBD2 (6 bases). V was shortened by 8 bases and J by 6 bases, with 17 bases between the two germline ends. The CDR3 spans 13 residues. CDR1 is MNHNY and CDR2 is SVGAGI in the germline V gene (reference sequence). The CDR3 spells CASGGLVGLEQYF. The CDR3 nucleotides are TGTGCCAGCGGGGGACTCGTAGGCCTCGAGCAGTACTTC.

This chain connects TRBV7-9 to TRBJ2-3; 9 bases are shared with TRBD2. The CDR3 runs to 15 residues. V dropped 5 bases and J dropped 2; count of bases not matched to a gene: 5. Per germline, CDR1 SEHNR and CDR2 FQNEAQ (reference sequence). DNA of the CDR3: TGTGCCAGCAGCGCTAGCGGGGCCTACACAGATACGCAGTATTTT. Amino acids: CASSASGAYTDTQYF.

V and J are TRBV15 and TRBJ1-5; TRBD1 is a possible D gene (5 bases). Germline lookup yields CDR1 LNHNV and CDR2 YYDKDF (reference sequence). The CDR3 totals 16 residues. Trimming took off 0 bases at V and 6 bases at J, with 15 bases between the two ends. The CDR3 nucleotides read TGTGCCACCAGCAGAGACCGGATTGGGGGAGGTCAGCCCCAGCATTTT. It yields the protein CATSRDRIGGGQPQHF.

The chain joins TRBV2 to TRBJ2-5, with 10 bases fitting TRBD1. The CDR3 spans 14 residues. From germline, CDR1 is SNHLY and CDR2 FYNNEI. Losses at the gene ends were 4 bases for V and 5 bases for J; bases not matched to a gene: 4. The CDR3 nucleotides read TGTGCCAGCAGTGGGGGGACAGGGGAGGAGACCCAGTACTTC. Translating gives CASSGGTGEETQYF.

Only one count was recorded for this clone. V gene TRBV7-2 combines with J gene TRBJ2-3, with 7 positions matching TRBD2. This CDR3 comprises 16 residues. Per the germline V gene, CDR1 is SGHTA and CDR2 is FQGNSA. V gave up 1 base and J gave up 1 base; unmatched junction bases: 5. The CDR3 here is CASSLGASGGTDTQYF. The CDR3 nucleotides read TGTGCCAGCAGCTTAGGGGCTAGCGGAGGCACAGATACGCAGTATTTT.

V usage is TRBV19 and J usage is TRBJ2-3; weak D call: TRBD2 (6 bases). The CDR3 is made up of 17 amino acids. The V and J ends lost 10 bases and 2 bases respectively, with 25 bases between them. CDR1 LNHDA and CDR2 SQIVND come from the germline V gene (reference sequence). The CDR3 region is CATSADYSPGITDTQYF. CDR3 DNA sequence: TGTGCCACCTCAGCGGACTACTCGCCGGGGATCACAGATACGCAGTATTTT.

The rearrangement uses TRBV10-1 and TRBJ2-5, with TRBD2 as a possible D gene (5 bases). This CDR3 comprises 14 residues. The V end lost 3 bases, the J end lost 5 bases, and 13 bases lay between the germline ends. Germline values: CDR1 WNHNN, CDR2 SYGVQD (reference sequence). DNA of the CDR3: TGCGCCAGCAGTGATCGCGGAACGGGGGAGACCCAGTACTTC. It yields the protein CASSDRGTGETQYF.

The chain links TRBV10-3 to TRBJ2-3; D gene ambiguous. This CDR3 is built from 15 residues. V was cut by 0 bases and J by 2 bases, with 9 bases left in between. In germline, CDR1 is ENHRY, CDR2 SYGVKD. CDR3 sequence: CAISESRDSTDTQYF. The CDR3 DNA sequence: TGTGCCATCAGTGAGTCGCGAGACTCCACAGATACGCAGTATTTT.

The chain carries TRBV7-9 and TRBJ2-3, with a tentative D call TRBD1 (6 bases). The V and J ends lost 5 bases and 6 bases respectively, with 18 bases between them. The CDR3 is 15 amino acids. Germline V gene lookup returns CDR1 SEHNR and CDR2 FQNEAQ (reference sequence). The chain's CDR3 is CASSPEGGWADTQYF. CDR3 in DNA: TGTGCCAGCAGCCCCGAAGGGGGTTGGGCCGATACGCAGTATTTT.

This sequence joins TRBV9 and TRBJ2-3; 15 positions match TRBD2. Germline lookup yields CDR1 SGDLS and CDR2 YYNGEE. The length of the CDR3 is 18 residues. V was clipped by 0 bases and J by 3 bases; unmatched bases: 5. As DNA, the CDR3 is TGTGCCAGCAGCGTAGGGACTAGCGGGAGGGCCATGACAGATACGCAGTATTTT. Protein product: CASSVGTSGRAMTDTQYF.

This sequence joins TRBV27 and TRBJ1-5, with TRBD1 matching 11 bases. Germline assignment: CDR1 MNHEY and CDR2 SMNVEV (reference sequence). The CDR3 runs to 15 residues. V lost 3 bases, J lost 5 bases, and 3 bases stayed unmatched. The CDR3 coding sequence is TGTGCCAGCAGTTTCGCGGGACAGGGGGATCAGCCCCAGCATTTT. This encodes CASSFAGQGDQPQHF.

The chain couples TRBV6-1 to TRBJ1-1; D not certain. This CDR3 is built from 12 residues. CDR1 is MNHNS, CDR2 SASEGT, per germline. Trimming stripped 10 bases from V and 5 bases from J, with 14 bases between. The CDR3 here is CATRVQRTEAFF. For the CDR3, the DNA is TGTGCCACCCGGGTCCAGCGGACTGAAGCTTTCTTT.

Remarks on this clone: The same CDR3 arises from other DNA sequences in this sample as well. The gene calls are TRBV5-1 and TRBJ2-7, with 8 bases lining up with TRBD1. Per germline, CDR1 SGHRS and CDR2 YFSETQ. With 0 bases clipped from V and 4 bases from J, the junction kept 6 bases outside the gene matches. The CDR3 is 15 amino acids. The CDR3 region is CASSLAGQGDYEQYF. The CDR3 DNA follows: TGCGCCAGCAGCTTGGCAGGACAGGGTGATTACGAGCAGTACTTC.

The chain links TRBV6-4 to TRBJ2-1; 7 bases agree with TRBD1. Germline CDR1 reads MRHNA; CDR2 reads SNTAGT. The trim removed 6 bases at V and 9 bases at J, leaving 11 bases unmatched. CDR3 size: 14 residues. Here the CDR3 reads CASSEGQYMGEQFF. The CDR3 nucleotides are TGTGCCAGCAGCGAGGGACAGTATATGGGTGAGCAGTTCTTC.

In DNA, the CDR3 is TGTGCCAGCAAGCGGGAGGTGTCTGGGGCCAACGTCCTGACTTTC. Translated: CASKREVSGANVLTF. J is TRBJ2-6 and V is TRBV9; 9 bases align to TRBD2. The CDR3 is made up of 15 amino acids. Germline trimming cut 6 bases from V and 1 base from J; bases unmatched to any gene: 2. Germline V gene sequence: CDR1 SGDLS, CDR2 YYNGEE.

The genes are TRBV11-3 and TRBJ1-1, with TRBD1 identical over 8 bases. CDR3 length equals 11 residues. V trimming: 3 bases; J trimming: 10 bases; junction bases outside the gene matches: 1. Germline loops: CDR1 SGHNT, CDR2 YENEEA. CDR3 nucleotides: TGTGCCAGCAGCTTCGACAGGGGAGCTTTCTTT. Residues: CASSFDRGAFF.

J is TRBJ2-1 and V is TRBV27; 7 bases line up with TRBD1. J was trimmed by 0 bases and V by 5 bases; bases with no gene match: 4. The germline V gene has CDR1 MNHEY and CDR2 SMNVEV (reference sequence). The CDR3 consists of 15 residues. The CDR3 DNA follows: TGTGCCAGCAGTGGCAGGGGGAGCTCCTACAATGAGCAGTTCTTC. Amino acid sequence: CASSGRGSSYNEQFF.

The genes are TRBV19 and TRBJ2-1; the match to TRBD1 covers 7 bases. Germline V gene sequence: CDR1 LNHDA, CDR2 SQIVND (reference sequence). The CDR3 sequence is 15 residues long. V lost 4 bases, J lost 0 bases, and 3 bases stayed unmatched. The CDR3 nucleotides are TGTGCCAGTAGTACGAGGGGGCCCTCCTACAATGAGCAGTTCTTC. This gives the protein CASSTRGPSYNEQFF.